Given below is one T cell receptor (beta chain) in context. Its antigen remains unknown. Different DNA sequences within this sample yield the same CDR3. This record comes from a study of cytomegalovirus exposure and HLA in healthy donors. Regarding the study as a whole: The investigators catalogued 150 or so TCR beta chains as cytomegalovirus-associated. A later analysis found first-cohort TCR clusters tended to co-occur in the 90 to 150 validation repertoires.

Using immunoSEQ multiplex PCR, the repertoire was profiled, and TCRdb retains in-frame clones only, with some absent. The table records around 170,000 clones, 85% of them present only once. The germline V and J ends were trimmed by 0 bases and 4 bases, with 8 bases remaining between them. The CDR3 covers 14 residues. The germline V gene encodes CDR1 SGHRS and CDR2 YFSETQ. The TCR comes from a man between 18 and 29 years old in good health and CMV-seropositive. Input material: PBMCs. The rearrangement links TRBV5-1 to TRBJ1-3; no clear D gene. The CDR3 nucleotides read TGCGCCAGCAGCTTGGGGGCAACCGGAAACACCATATATTTT. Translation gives CASSLGATGNTIYF.